These 8 T cell receptor beta chains were sequenced from one sample in a study of blood T cell repertoires in COVID-19. Assay used: immunoSEQ multiplex PCR; TCRdb lists only in-frame clones, some missing. Of roughly 130,000 clones in the sample, around nine tenths are singletons; the top ten hold more than 3%. Sequenced sample: peripheral blood. The receptors were gathered from a man in his fifties or sixties with active COVID-19.

V usage is TRBV11-3 and J usage is TRBJ2-1, with 8 bases that match TRBD2. The germline CDR1 and CDR2 sequences are SGHNT and YENEEA. CDR3 length: 13 amino acids. V trimming: 3 bases; J trimming: 8 bases; junction bases outside the gene matches: 3. CDR3 amino acids: CASSFGREYEQFF. As DNA, the CDR3 is TGTGCCAGCAGCTTCGGGAGGGAGTATGAGCAGTTCTTC.

The chain uses TRBV5-1 and TRBJ2-3; 13 bases fit TRBD2. Germline CDR1 and CDR2: SGHRS and YFSETQ. Unmatched junction bases numbered 9, after V lost 4 bases and J lost 1 base. The CDR3 consists of 18 residues. The CDR3: CASSLTSGRAQGTDTQYF. The CDR3 bases are TGCGCCAGCAGCCTAACTAGCGGGAGGGCCCAGGGCACAGATACGCAGTATTTT.

This clone was recorded only once. The V and J genes are TRBV2 and TRBJ2-2; 12 bases align to TRBD2. The CDR3 has 16 residues. V trimming: 7 bases; J trimming: 7 bases; junction bases outside the gene matches: 10. Germline CDR1 SNHLY, CDR2 FYNNEI. The CDR3 nucleotides are TGTGCCAGCACCGGCCGGACTAGCGGGGCTGGCGGGGAGCTGTTTTTT. Residues: CASTGRTSGAGGELFF.

The chain has TRBV19 and TRBJ2-2; tentatively, D is TRBD2 (5 bases). V shed 6 bases and J shed 2 bases, with 10 bases lying between them. Germline CDR1 LNHDA, CDR2 SQIVND (reference sequence). This CDR3 is built from 14 residues. CDR3 sequence reads: CASSGKANTGELFF. Written as DNA, the CDR3 is TGTGCCAGTAGCGGGAAGGCTAACACCGGGGAGCTGTTTTTT. Full variable domain (remainder filled in from reference TRBV19 and TRBJ2-2): DGGITQSPKYLFRKEGQNVTLSCEQNLNHDAMYWYRQDPGQGLRLIYYSQIVNDFQKGDIAEGYSVSREKKESFPLTVTSAQKNPTAFYLCASSGKANTGELFFGEGSRLTVL.

This clone was seen a few times. The chain carries TRBV27 and TRBJ2-2; D is perhaps TRBD2 (5 bases). The CDR3 is made up of 16 amino acids. V lost 0 bases, J lost 4 bases, and 12 bases lay in between. CDR1 is MNHEY and CDR2 is SMNVEV in the germline V gene (reference sequence). In DNA, the CDR3 is TGTGCCAGCAGTTTATCTCCGGGGTGGGGCACCGGGGAGCTGTTTTTT. Encoded protein: CASSLSPGWGTGELFF.

This chain connects TRBV6-6 to TRBJ1-5, with 9 bases that match TRBD1. The V gene's germline CDR1 is MNHNY and CDR2 SVGAGI (reference sequence). The CDR3 covers 15 residues. V dropped 6 bases and J dropped 6; count of bases not matched to a gene: 9. CDR3 DNA sequence: TGTGCCAGCAGCCCCACAGGGGGCAACGGTCAGCCCCAGCATTTT. It codes for CASSPTGGNGQPQHF.

The V gene is TRBV5-8, the J gene TRBJ2-7, with unresolved D. V lost 4 bases, J lost 4 bases, and 9 bases lay in between. Germline values: CDR1 SGHTS, CDR2 YDEGEE. The length of the CDR3 is 12 residues. This CDR3 is CASSPYRYEQYF. The CDR3 DNA reads TGTGCCAGCAGCCCCTACCGGTACGAGCAGTACTTC.

The chain combines TRBV18 with TRBJ2-7, with a tentative D call TRBD2 (6 bases). V dropped 3 bases and J dropped 2 bases, with 11 bases sitting between them. Germline V gene data show CDR1 as KGHSH and CDR2 as LQKENI. The CDR3 runs to 14 residues. Here the CDR3 DNA reads TGTGCCAGCTCACCCGGGGGAAACCCCTACGAGCAGTACTTC. This gives the protein CASSPGGNPYEQYF.